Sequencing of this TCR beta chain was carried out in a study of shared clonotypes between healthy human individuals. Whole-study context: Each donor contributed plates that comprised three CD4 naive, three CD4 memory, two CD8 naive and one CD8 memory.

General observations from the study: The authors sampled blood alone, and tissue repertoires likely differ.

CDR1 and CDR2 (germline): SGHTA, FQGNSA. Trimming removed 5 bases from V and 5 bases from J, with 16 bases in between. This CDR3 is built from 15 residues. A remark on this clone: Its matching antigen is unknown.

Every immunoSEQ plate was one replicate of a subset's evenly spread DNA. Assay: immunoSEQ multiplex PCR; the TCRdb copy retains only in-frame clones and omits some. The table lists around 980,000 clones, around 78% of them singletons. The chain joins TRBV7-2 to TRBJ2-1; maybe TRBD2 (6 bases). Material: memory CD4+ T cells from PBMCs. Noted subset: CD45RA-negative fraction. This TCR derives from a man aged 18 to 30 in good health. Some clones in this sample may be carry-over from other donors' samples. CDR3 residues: CASSAPPRGNNEQFF. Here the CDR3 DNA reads TGTGCCAGCAGCGCGCCACCTCGGGGGAACAATGAGCAGTTCTTC.